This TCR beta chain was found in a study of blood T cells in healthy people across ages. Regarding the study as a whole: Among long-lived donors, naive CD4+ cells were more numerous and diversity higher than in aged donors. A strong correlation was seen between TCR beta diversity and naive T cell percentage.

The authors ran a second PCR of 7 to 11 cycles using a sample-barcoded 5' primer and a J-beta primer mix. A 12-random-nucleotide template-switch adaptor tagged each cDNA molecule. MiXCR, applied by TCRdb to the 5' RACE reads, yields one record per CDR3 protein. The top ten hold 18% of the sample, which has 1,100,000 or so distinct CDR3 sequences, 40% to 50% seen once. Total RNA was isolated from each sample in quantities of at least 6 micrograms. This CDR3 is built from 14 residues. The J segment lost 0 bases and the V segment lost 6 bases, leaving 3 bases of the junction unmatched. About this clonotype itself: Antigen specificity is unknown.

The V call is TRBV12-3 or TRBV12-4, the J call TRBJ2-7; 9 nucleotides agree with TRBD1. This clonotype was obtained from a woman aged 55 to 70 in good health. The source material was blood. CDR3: CASRLDRGSYEQYF. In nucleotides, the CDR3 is TGTGCCAGCAGATTGGACAGGGGCTCCTACGAGCAGTACTTC.